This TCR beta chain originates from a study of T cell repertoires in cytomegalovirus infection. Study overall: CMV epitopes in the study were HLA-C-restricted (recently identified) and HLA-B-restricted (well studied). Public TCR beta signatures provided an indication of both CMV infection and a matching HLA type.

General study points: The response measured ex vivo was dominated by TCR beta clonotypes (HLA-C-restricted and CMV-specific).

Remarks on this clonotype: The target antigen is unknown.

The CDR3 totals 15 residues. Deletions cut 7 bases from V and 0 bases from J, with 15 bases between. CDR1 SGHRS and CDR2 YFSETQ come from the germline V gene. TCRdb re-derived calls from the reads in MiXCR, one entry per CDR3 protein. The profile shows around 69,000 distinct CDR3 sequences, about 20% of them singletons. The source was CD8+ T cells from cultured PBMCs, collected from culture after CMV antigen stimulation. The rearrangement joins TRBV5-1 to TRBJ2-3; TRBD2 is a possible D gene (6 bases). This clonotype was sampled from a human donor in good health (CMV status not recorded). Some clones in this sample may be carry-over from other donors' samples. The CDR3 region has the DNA TGCGCCAGCGTACGAGGGCTAGCGAGCACAGATACGCAGTATTTT. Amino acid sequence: CASVRGLASTDTQYF.